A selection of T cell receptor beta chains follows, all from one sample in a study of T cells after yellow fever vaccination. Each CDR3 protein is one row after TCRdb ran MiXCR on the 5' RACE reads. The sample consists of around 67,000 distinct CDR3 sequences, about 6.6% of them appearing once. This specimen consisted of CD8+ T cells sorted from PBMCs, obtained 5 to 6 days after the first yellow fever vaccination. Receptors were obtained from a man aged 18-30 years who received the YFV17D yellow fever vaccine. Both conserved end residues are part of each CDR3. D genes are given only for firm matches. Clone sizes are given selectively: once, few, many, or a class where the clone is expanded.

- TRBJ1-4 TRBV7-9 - TGTGCCAGCAGCTTAGACACCTCTGAAAAACTGTTTTTT CASSLDTSEKLFF
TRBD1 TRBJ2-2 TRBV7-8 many TGTGCCAGCAGCTTAGAGACAGGGGGGCCCACCGGGGAGCTGTTTTTT CASSLETGGPTGELFF
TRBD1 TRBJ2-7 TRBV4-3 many TGCGCCAGCAGCCAAGGGACAGGCGCTAACGAGCAGTACTTC CASSQGTGANEQYF
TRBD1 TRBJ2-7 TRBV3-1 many TGTGCCAGCAGCCGGCCGGGACAGGCGTACGAGCAGTACTTC CASSRPGQAYEQYF
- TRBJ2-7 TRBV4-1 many TGCGCCAGCAGCCAAGATATTGGGACGGCATACGAGCAGTACTTC CASSQDIGTAYEQYF
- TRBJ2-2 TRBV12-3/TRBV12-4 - TGTGCCAGCAGTCAGTTCGGCTCCGGGGAGCTGTTTTTT CASSQFGSGELFF
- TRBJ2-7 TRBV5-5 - TGTGCCAGCAGCCAGGGGCCGGCGGACGAGCAGTACTTC CASSQGPADEQYF
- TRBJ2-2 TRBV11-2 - TGTGCCAGCAGAAAAGACGGCTCGAACACCGGGGAGCTGTTTTTT CASRKDGSNTGELFF
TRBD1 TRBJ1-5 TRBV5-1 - TGCGCCAGCAGCTCGGAGACAGGGGATCAGCCCCAGCATTTT CASSSETGDQPQHF
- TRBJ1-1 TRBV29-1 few TGCAGCTTCCCGCGGGAGACTGAAGCTTTCTTT CSFPRETEAFF
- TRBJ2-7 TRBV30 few TGTGCCTGGAGCAGGGCCGAAGGTCTGAGGCACGAGCAGTACTTC CAWSRAEGLRHEQYF
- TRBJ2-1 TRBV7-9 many TGTGCCAGCAGCTTATCCTCTGAATACAATGAGCAGTTCTTC CASSLSSEYNEQFF
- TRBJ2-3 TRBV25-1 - TGTGCCAGCAGTACGATAAGGGGGCGGGATGGAGATACGCAGTATTTT CASSTIRGRDGDTQYF
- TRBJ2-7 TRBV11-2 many TGTGCCAGCAGCTTAGTTCCGGGTCGGGAGCAGTACTTC CASSLVPGREQYF
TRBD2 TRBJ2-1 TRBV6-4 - TGTGCCAGCAGCGATTGGGCTAGCGGGGACTACAATGAGCAGTTCTTC CASSDWASGDYNEQFF
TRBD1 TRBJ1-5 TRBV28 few TGTGCCAGCACCGAGACAGGGGGGACTAGCAATCAGCCCCAGCATTTT CASTETGGTSNQPQHF